Listed below are T cell receptor beta chains from one sample, sequenced in a study of control samples from healthy donors and cancer patients. The data were produced by immunoSEQ multiplex PCR, yet TCRdb's version contains in-frame clones alone and is incomplete. The sample consists of more than 150,000 clones, 93% of them appearing once. Sequencing was carried out using blood. The receptors were gathered from a man aged 45-65 years in good health. CDR3s include the opening cysteine and the closing phenylalanine or tryptophan. D genes are given only for firm matches. Size values are once, few and many counts, or a class for expanded clones, and some rows have none.

TRBV19,.,TRBD1,TRBJ2-2,CASSRDREGTGELFF
TRBV5-1,.,.,TRBJ2-1,CASSNDPSQGNEQFF
TRBV10-3,.,.,TRBJ1-2,CAISSGGVGDYGYTF
TRBV5-1,.,TRBD1,TRBJ1-1,CASSLGTGEMNTEAFF
TRBV5-6,.,.,TRBJ2-7,CASSLGEGVYEQYF
TRBV2,.,.,TRBJ1-4,CASTNFRATNEKLFF
TRBV12-3/TRBV12-4,.,.,TRBJ2-7,CASSFYYEQYF
TRBV7-9,few,TRBD1,TRBJ2-7,CASSSQQGAPSYEQYF
TRBV5-1,.,.,TRBJ1-5,CASSLDGNSNQPQHF
TRBV28,.,.,TRBJ1-3,CASRPPGNTIYF
TRBV5-1,.,TRBD1,TRBJ1-2,CASRRGQEGYGYTF
TRBV6-5,.,.,TRBJ2-7,CASRRGLGGEQYF